One and the same sample provided the 27 T cell receptor beta chains below, sequenced in a study of blood T cell repertoires in COVID-19. Sequenced by immunoSEQ multiplex PCR; TCRdb stores in-frame clones only, minus some. The table shows over 45,000 clones, with about 76% occurring only once. Sequencing was carried out using peripheral blood. All receptors come from a human donor with active or convalescent COVID-19. The donor label of this sample is uncertain.

J is TRBJ2-2 and V is TRBV4-1, with TRBD1 identical over 7 bases. CDR3 length equals 15 residues. Germline CDR1 MGHRA, CDR2 YSYEKL. Unmatched junction bases numbered 6, after V lost 4 bases and J lost 4 bases. The DNA for the CDR3 is TGCGCCAGCAGCCGAGGGGACAGAGGCACCGGGGAGCTGTTTTTT. It encodes CASSRGDRGTGELFF.

The genes are TRBV4-3 and TRBJ2-7, with 8 bases fitting TRBD2. J lost 6 bases, V lost 0 bases, and 4 bases had no gene match. The length of the CDR3 is 14 residues. Germline assignment: CDR1 LGHNA and CDR2 YSLEER. The CDR3 DNA is TGCGCCAGCAGCCAAGATAGCGGGATATCCGAGCAGTACTTC. Protein: CASSQDSGISEQYF.

The chain recombines TRBV19 with TRBJ1-5; D not resolved. The length of the CDR3 is 15 residues. Trimming pared 4 bases from V and 2 bases from J, leaving 12 bases between. Germline CDR1 LNHDA, CDR2 SQIVND (reference sequence). CDR3 nucleotide sequence: TGTGCCAGTAGTACTAAACCAGCGGGCAATCAGCCCCAGCATTTT. Protein product: CASSTKPAGNQPQHF.

This clone was detected a few times. The rearrangement joins TRBV5-6 to TRBJ1-5, with D maybe TRBD1 (6 bases). Per germline, CDR1 SGHDT and CDR2 YYEEEE. Deletions cut 4 bases from V and 4 bases from J, with 24 bases between. The CDR3 covers 18 residues. CDR3 region: CASSHRRDTGNRNQPQHF. For the CDR3, the DNA is TGTGCCAGCAGCCACCGTAGGGACACGGGGAATAGGAATCAGCCCCAGCATTTT.

This clone was seen just once. V gene TRBV7-3 combines with J gene TRBJ2-3; 9 positions match TRBD1. CDR3 length: 16 residues. Unmatched junction bases numbered 4, after V lost 1 base and J lost 2 bases. The germline CDR1 and CDR2 sequences are SGHTA and FQGTGA. The CDR3 loop reads CASSLRQGGSTDTQYF. In DNA, the CDR3 is TGTGCCAGCAGCTTAAGACAGGGGGGTTCCACAGATACGCAGTATTTT.

The rearrangement uses TRBV19 and TRBJ2-5; D is perhaps TRBD1 (6 bases). V was pared by 5 bases and J by 5 bases, with 15 bases between. Per the germline V gene, CDR1 is LNHDA and CDR2 is SQIVND (reference sequence). The CDR3 runs to 14 residues. In nucleotides, the CDR3 is TGTGCCAGTAGTCCCCGACAGGACGGTGAGACCCAGTACTTC. Translation gives CASSPRQDGETQYF.

The chain joins TRBV2 to TRBJ2-1, with TRBD2 matching 10 bases. Germline values: CDR1 SNHLY, CDR2 FYNNEI. V dropped 0 bases and J dropped 3; count of bases not matched to a gene: 2. The CDR3 extends over 16 amino acids. The CDR3 region has the DNA TGTGCCAGCAGTGAAGCTGGGACTAGCGACTACAATGAGCAGTTCTTC. It is translated as CASSEAGTSDYNEQFF.

The rearrangement joins TRBV9 to TRBJ2-1; D possibly corresponds to TRBD1 (5 bases). Trimming removed 1 base from V and 3 bases from J, with 11 bases in between. Germline V gene lookup returns CDR1 SGDLS and CDR2 YYNGEE. CDR3 length: 15 residues. The CDR3 coding sequence is TGTGCCAGCAGCGTATTGACAGTCGGCTACAATGAGCAGTTCTTC. Translation: CASSVLTVGYNEQFF.

V gene TRBV10-3 combines with J gene TRBJ1-1; TRBD1 is a possible D gene (5 bases). In germline, CDR1 is ENHRY, CDR2 SYGVKD. The CDR3 contains 14 residues. V lost 4 bases and J 1 base, leaving 10 bases between the germline ends. In DNA form, the CDR3 reads TGTGCCATCAGTGGAACTACAGGGAACACTGAAGCTTTCTTT. Its protein product is CAISGTTGNTEAFF.

The V and J genes are TRBV5-4 and TRBJ2-7, with 7 bases matching TRBD2. V trimming: 4 bases; J trimming: 0 bases; junction bases outside the gene matches: 4. The CDR3 contains 14 residues. Germline V gene sequence: CDR1 SGHNT, CDR2 YYREEE (reference sequence). CDR3 DNA sequence: TGTGCCAGCAGCATGCGGGGGATCTCCTACGAGCAGTACTTC. It yields the protein CASSMRGISYEQYF.

The J gene is TRBJ2-1, the V gene TRBV12-5; TRBD2 agrees at 16 bases. The V segment lost 4 bases and the J segment 8 bases; nucleotides outside the gene matches: 2. The germline gives CDR1 LGHNT, CDR2 FRNRAP. The length of the CDR3 is 15 residues. This CDR3 is CASGSGTSGRDEQFF. In nucleotides, the CDR3 is TGTGCTAGTGGTTCCGGGACTAGCGGGAGGGATGAGCAGTTCTTC.

J is TRBJ1-1 and V is TRBV9; 9 bases are shared with TRBD1. The germline V gene encodes CDR1 SGDLS and CDR2 YYNGEE. This CDR3 region has 14 residues. V trimming: 4 bases; J trimming: 5 bases; junction bases outside the gene matches: 6. CDR3 nucleotides: TGTGCCAGCAGCCCAGGGACAGGGTGGACTGAAGCTTTCTTT. This sequence encodes CASSPGTGWTEAFF.

Note on this clone: The same CDR3 is also encoded by other DNA sequences in this sample. This chain joins TRBV28 and TRBJ1-2; unclear D gene. CDR1 and CDR2 from the germline V gene are MDHEN and SYDVKM. With 2 bases removed from V and 4 bases from J, the gap between germline ends came to 5 bases. This CDR3 is built from 12 residues. CDR3 amino acids: CASSLGGYGYTF. The CDR3 bases are TGTGCCAGCAGTTTAGGCGGCTATGGCTACACCTTC.

There are a few counts of this clone. The CDR3 loop reads CASSRAGGITEAFF. CDR3 nucleotide sequence: TGTGCCAGCTCCCGGGCAGGGGGGATCACTGAAGCTTTCTTT. The chain has TRBV6-5 and TRBJ1-1; 7 positions agree with TRBD1. Germline CDR1 MNHEY, CDR2 SVGAGI. The J segment lost 4 bases and the V segment lost 8 bases, leaving 10 bases of the junction unmatched. The CDR3 length is 14 residues.

The rearrangement joins TRBV20-1 to TRBJ2-5; D call uncertain. The CDR3 is made up of 10 amino acids. Germline CDR1 reads DFQATT; CDR2 reads SNEGSKA (reference sequence). Trimming took 3 bases from V and 10 from J, leaving 9 bases between them. CDR3: CSASQVSQYF. CDR3 coding DNA: TGCAGTGCTAGCCAAGTTAGCCAGTACTTC.

This clone was detected only a few times. The chain is built from TRBV5-1 and TRBJ1-1, with D unclear. V dropped 7 bases and J dropped 3 bases, with 7 bases sitting between them. The CDR3 is 11 residues long. Looked up from germline, CDR1 is SGHRS and CDR2 is YFSETQ. CDR3 DNA: TGCGCCAGCGTCCAGGACACTGAAGCTTTCTTT. Its protein product is CASVQDTEAFF.

The chain recombines TRBV12-3 or TRBV12-4 with TRBJ1-2, with 8 bases that match TRBD1. CDR3 length equals 13 residues. V was clipped by 3 bases and J by 6 bases; unmatched bases: 3. The DNA for the CDR3 is TGTGCCAGCAGTTTTAGGACAGGGAATGGCTACACCTTC. It encodes CASSFRTGNGYTF.

V is TRBV20-1 and J is TRBJ2-7; D may be TRBD2 (6 bases). Germline loops: CDR1 DFQATT, CDR2 SNEGSKA (reference sequence). V dropped 7 bases and J dropped 2 bases, with 9 bases sitting between them. The CDR3 sequence is 11 residues long. For the CDR3, the DNA is TGCAGTGGGGCTAGCGCCTACGAGCAGTACTTC. Protein: CSGASAYEQYF.

The chain joins TRBV6-6 to TRBJ2-7, with D tentatively TRBD1 (5 bases). CDR3 length: 14 residues. V was cut by 4 bases and J by 1 base, with 11 bases left in between. Germline CDR1 and CDR2: MNHNY and SVGAGI (reference sequence). CDR3 nucleotides: TGTGCCAGCAGTTTACGTCAGGGATCCTACGAGCAGTACTTC. It yields the protein CASSLRQGSYEQYF.

This rearrangement joins TRBV19 to TRBJ1-2; the D gene is possibly TRBD1 (6 bases). This CDR3 comprises 14 residues. Trimming cost V 4 bases and J 7 bases, with 16 bases left between them. The germline CDR1 and CDR2 sequences are LNHDA and SQIVND (reference sequence). The CDR3 DNA sequence: TGTGCCAGTAGTACGACGGGGGGGGCGGCTGGCTACACCTTC. It encodes CASSTTGGAAGYTF.

The J gene is TRBJ1-5, the V gene TRBV18, with D unclear. Germline V gives CDR1 KGHSH, CDR2 LQKENI. The ends were cut back, 5 bases at V and 9 bases at J, with 17 bases in the middle. This CDR3 is 14 amino acids long. The CDR3 bases are TGTGCCAGCTCAGTCGGAGGGAGCTTTTCGCCCCAGCATTTT. It codes for CASSVGGSFSPQHF.

The rearrangement links TRBV15 to TRBJ2-7; 11 positions match TRBD1. The CDR3 length is 16 residues. Germline V gene sequence: CDR1 LNHNV, CDR2 YYDKDF (reference sequence). V lost 1 base, J lost 1 base, and 3 bases stayed unmatched. The CDR3: CATSRGGQGGSYEQYF. CDR3 nucleotide sequence: TGTGCCACCAGCAGAGGGGGACAGGGGGGTTCCTACGAGCAGTACTTC.

This clone was recorded only once. The V gene is TRBV7-2, the J gene TRBJ2-2; 9 bases line up with TRBD2. Germline V CDR1 and CDR2: SGHTA, FQGNSA. CDR3 length equals 16 residues. V was clipped by 5 bases and J by 6 bases; unmatched bases: 10. This CDR3 reads CASSPEPASGAGELFF. In DNA form, the CDR3 reads TGTGCCAGCAGCCCCGAGCCGGCTAGCGGGGCCGGGGAGCTGTTTTTT.

This clone was detected only a few times. The gene calls are TRBV14 and TRBJ1-5; D unresolved. In germline, CDR1 is SGHDN, CDR2 FVKESK. The length of the CDR3 is 13 residues. V gave up 1 base and J gave up 5 bases, with 6 bases separating them. For the CDR3, the DNA is TGTGCCAGCAGCCAAGGACTCGATCAGCCCCAGCATTTT. This sequence encodes CASSQGLDQPQHF.

This sequence joins TRBV5-5 and TRBJ2-6; D not certain. The CDR3 has 15 amino acids. The germline gives CDR1 SGHKS, CDR2 YYEKEE (reference sequence). V shed 10 bases and J shed 0 bases, with 14 bases lying between them. The chain's CDR3 is CASKRSLSGANVLTF. CDR3 nucleotide sequence: TGTGCCTCAAAACGGTCCCTCTCTGGGGCCAACGTCCTGACTTTC.

The chain carries TRBV5-1 and TRBJ1-1; tentatively, D is TRBD1 (5 bases). The CDR3 has 15 residues. Germline V gene lookup returns CDR1 SGHRS and CDR2 YFSETQ. Trimming shortened V by 0 bases and J by 10 bases, and 19 bases separated the two germline ends. The CDR3 protein is CASSLEGLGRGGAFF. CDR3 nucleotides: TGCGCCAGCAGCTTGGAAGGGTTGGGACGGGGAGGAGCTTTCTTT. The full variable domain, completed using reference TRBV5-1 and TRBJ1-1, is KAGVTQTPRYLIKTRGQQVTLSCSPISGHRSVSWYQQTPGQGLQFLFEYFSETQRNKGNFPGRFSGRQFSNSRSEMNVSTLELGDSALYLCASSLEGLGRGGAFFGQGTRLTVV.

This clone was counted once. This sequence joins TRBV7-2 and TRBJ2-3; 9 bases fit TRBD2. The CDR3 contains 17 residues. CDR1 is SGHTA and CDR2 is FQGNSA in the germline V gene. Trimming removed 0 bases from V and 0 bases from J; junction bases left unmatched: 4. The CDR3 DNA is TGTGCCAGCAGCTTAGCTAGCGGGGGATCTAGCACAGATACGCAGTATTTT. It is translated as CASSLASGGSSTDTQYF.